Listed here is a single T cell receptor (beta chain). This CDR3 has 16 residues. V dropped 2 bases and J dropped 8; count of bases not matched to a gene: 6. CDR1 and CDR2 from the germline V gene are SEHNR and FQNEAQ (reference sequence). Clones were sequenced by immunoSEQ multiplex PCR, and TCRdb holds only the in-frame ones, with some missing. Among approximately 330,000 clones, around four fifths were seen once, and the ten largest hold 5% to 7%. This entry belongs to a study of cytotoxic CD8 clonotypes in ibrutinib-treated CLL. The clonotype was recovered from a human donor with chronic lymphocytic leukemia. The chain has TRBV7-9 and TRBJ2-1; 13 nucleotides align to TRBD2. The sequenced sample was PBMCs, obtained before ibrutinib treatment. The CDR3 DNA is TGTGCCAGCAGCTTACTAGGACTAGCGGGAGACCATGAGCAGTTCTTC. Its protein product is CASSLLGLAGDHEQFF.